Below, one T cell receptor beta chain is given with its context. Its antigen is unknown. The data originate from a study of T cell responses to AZD1222 COVID-19 vaccine. The repertoire was sequenced with immunoSEQ multiplex PCR; TCRdb's copy has only in-frame clones and lacks some. The profile shows approximately 140,000 clones, 75% to 90% of them singletons. Study-level points and caveats: Donors were largely white British and mainly female; clonal diversity was possibly underestimated. Spike-specific TCR repertoires showed rising breadth and depth after two AZD1222 doses. A reported finding is that nearly half of spike-specific TCRs target unmutated variant regions.

This TCR was recovered from an adult who received the AZD1222 COVID-19 vaccine. The material was peripheral blood, obtained 28 days after the second AZD1222 dose.

The CDR3, as DNA: TGCAGTGCTAGTTTTGTACAGGGGGGATTAGGTGGCTACACCTTC. The encoded protein is CSASFVQGGLGGYTF. The chain carries TRBV20-1 and TRBJ1-2; 8 nucleotides match TRBD1. The germline V gene has CDR1 DFQATT and CDR2 SNEGSKA (reference sequence). This CDR3 spans 15 amino acids. Trimming removed 3 bases from V and 7 bases from J; junction bases left unmatched: 13.